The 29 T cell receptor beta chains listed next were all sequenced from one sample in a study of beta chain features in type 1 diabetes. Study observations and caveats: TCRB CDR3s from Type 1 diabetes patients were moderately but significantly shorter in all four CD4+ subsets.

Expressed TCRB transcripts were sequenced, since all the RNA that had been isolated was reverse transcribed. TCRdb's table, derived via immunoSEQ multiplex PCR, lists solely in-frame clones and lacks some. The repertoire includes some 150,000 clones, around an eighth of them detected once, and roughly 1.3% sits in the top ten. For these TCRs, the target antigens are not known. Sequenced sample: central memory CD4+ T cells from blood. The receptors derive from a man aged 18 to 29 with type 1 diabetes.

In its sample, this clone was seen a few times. This CDR3 reads CASGEGSNQPQHF. In DNA form, the CDR3 reads TGTGCCAGCGGAGAGGGGAGCAATCAGCCCCAGCATTTT. This sequence joins TRBV7-9 and TRBJ1-5; TRBD1 is a possible D gene (5 bases). Trimming took off 8 bases at V and 1 base at J, with 9 bases between the two ends. The CDR3 contains 13 residues. The germline V gene encodes CDR1 SEHNR and CDR2 FQNEAQ (reference sequence).

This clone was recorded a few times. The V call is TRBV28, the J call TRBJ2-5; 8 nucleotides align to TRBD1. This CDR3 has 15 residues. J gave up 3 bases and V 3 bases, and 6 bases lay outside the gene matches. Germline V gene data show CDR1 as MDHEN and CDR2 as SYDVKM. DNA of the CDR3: TGTGCCAGCAGTTTCCCCGGGACAGGCAAAGAGACCCAGTACTTC. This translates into CASSFPGTGKETQYF.

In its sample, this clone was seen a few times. The CDR3 loop is CASSQPGRNTEAFF. In DNA form, the CDR3 reads TGTGCCAGCAGTCAACCAGGGAGGAACACTGAAGCTTTCTTT. This chain uses TRBV27 with TRBJ1-1; possible D gene TRBD1, 5 bases. Looked up from germline, CDR1 is MNHEY and CDR2 is SMNVEV (reference sequence). V lost 5 bases, J lost 1 base, and 11 bases lay in between. The CDR3 has 14 residues.

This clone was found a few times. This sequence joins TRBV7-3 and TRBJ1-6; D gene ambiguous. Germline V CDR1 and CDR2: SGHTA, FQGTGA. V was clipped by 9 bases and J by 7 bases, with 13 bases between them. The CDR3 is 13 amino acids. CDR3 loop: CASGPAANSPLHF. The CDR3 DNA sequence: TGTGCCAGTGGGCCTGCGGCAAATTCACCCCTCCACTTT.

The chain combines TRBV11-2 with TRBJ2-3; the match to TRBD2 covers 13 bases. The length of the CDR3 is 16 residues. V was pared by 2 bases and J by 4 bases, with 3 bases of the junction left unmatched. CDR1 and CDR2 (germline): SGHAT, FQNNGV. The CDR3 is CASSLTSGGAADTQYF. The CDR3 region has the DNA TGTGCCAGCAGCTTAACTAGCGGGGGGGCCGCAGATACGCAGTATTTT.

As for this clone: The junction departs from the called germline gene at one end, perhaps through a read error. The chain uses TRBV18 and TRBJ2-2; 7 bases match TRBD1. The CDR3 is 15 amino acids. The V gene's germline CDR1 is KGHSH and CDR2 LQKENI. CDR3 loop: CASPPGTANTGELFF. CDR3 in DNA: TGTGCCAGCCCACCCGGGACAGCGAACACCGGGGAGCTGTTTTTT.

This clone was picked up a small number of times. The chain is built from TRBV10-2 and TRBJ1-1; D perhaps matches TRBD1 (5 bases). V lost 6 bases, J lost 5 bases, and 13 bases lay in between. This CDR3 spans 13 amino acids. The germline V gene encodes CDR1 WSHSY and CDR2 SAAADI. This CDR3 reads CASREGRSTEAFF. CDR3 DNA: TGCGCCAGCAGGGAGGGGCGGTCGACTGAAGCTTTCTTT.

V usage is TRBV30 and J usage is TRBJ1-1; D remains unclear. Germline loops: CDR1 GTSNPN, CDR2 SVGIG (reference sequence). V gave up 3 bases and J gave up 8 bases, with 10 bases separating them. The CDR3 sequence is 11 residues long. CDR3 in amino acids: CAWRLGSEAFF. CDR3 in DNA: TGTGCCTGGAGATTGGGCAGCGAAGCTTTCTTT.

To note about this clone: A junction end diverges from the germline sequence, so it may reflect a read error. The CDR3: CASSWGTEGVRNF. Written as DNA, the CDR3 is TGTGCCAGCAGTTGGGGGACCGAGGGGGTACGTAACTTC. The chain is built from TRBV6-1 and TRBJ2-7; TRBD1 is a possible D gene (6 bases). CDR3 length: 13 residues. The germline V gene encodes CDR1 MNHNS and CDR2 SASEGT.

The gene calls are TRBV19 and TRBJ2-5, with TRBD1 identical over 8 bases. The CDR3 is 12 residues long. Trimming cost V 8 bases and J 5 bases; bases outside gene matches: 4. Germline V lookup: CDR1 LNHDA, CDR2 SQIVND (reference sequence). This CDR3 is CASSRGLETQYF. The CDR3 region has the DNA TGTGCCAGTTCCAGGGGGCTGGAGACCCAGTACTTC.

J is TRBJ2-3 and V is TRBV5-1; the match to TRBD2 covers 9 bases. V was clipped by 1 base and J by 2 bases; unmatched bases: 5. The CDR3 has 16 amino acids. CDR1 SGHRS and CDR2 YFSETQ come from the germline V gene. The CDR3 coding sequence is TGCGCCAGCAGCTTGAGGCCTAGCGGGGACACAGATACGCAGTATTTT. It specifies CASSLRPSGDTDTQYF.

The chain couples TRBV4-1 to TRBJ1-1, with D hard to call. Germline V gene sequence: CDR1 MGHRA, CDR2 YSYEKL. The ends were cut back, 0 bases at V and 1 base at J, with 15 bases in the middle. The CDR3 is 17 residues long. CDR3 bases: TGCGCCAGCAGCCAAGAAGTCGGGGTTGGTGGGAACACTGAAGCTTTCTTT. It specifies CASSQEVGVGGNTEAFF.

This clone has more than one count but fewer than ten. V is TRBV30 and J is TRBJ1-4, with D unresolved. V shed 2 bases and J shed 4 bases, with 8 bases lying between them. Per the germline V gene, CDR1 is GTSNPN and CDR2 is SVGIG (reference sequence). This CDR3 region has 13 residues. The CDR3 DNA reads TGTGCCTGGAGTAGCGCGTTTAATGAAAAACTGTTTTTT. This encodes CAWSSAFNEKLFF.

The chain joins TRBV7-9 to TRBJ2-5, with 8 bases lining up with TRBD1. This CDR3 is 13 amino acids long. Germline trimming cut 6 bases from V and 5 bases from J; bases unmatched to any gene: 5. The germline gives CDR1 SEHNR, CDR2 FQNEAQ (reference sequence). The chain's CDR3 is CASRQGVMETQYF. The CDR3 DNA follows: TGTGCCAGCAGACAGGGGGTCATGGAGACCCAGTACTTC. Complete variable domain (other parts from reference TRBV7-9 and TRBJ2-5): DTGVSQNPRHKITKRGQNVTFRCDPISEHNRLYWYRQTLGQGPEFLTYFQNEAQLEKSRLLSDRFSAERPKGSFSTLEIQRTEQGDSAMYLCASRQGVMETQYFGPGTRLLVL.

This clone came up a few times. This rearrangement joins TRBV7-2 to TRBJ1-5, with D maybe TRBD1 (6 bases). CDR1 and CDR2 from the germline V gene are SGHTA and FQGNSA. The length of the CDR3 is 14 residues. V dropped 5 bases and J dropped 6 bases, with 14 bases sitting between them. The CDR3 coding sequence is TGTGCCAGCAGCCAACAGGGTGAGGGTCAGCCCCAGCATTTT. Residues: CASSQQGEGQPQHF.

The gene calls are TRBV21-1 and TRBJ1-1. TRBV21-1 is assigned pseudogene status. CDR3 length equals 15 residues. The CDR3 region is CASRPGGPAGTEAFF. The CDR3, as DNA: TGTGCCAGCAGGCCCGGTGGGCCGGCCGGGACTGAAGCTTTCTTT.

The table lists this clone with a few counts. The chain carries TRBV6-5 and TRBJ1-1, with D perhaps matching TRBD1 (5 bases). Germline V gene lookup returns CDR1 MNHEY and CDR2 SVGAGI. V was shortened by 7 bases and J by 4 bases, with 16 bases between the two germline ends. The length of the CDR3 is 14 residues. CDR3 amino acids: CASILREGGTEAFF. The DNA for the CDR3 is TGTGCCAGCATCCTCAGGGAAGGCGGCACTGAAGCTTTCTTT.

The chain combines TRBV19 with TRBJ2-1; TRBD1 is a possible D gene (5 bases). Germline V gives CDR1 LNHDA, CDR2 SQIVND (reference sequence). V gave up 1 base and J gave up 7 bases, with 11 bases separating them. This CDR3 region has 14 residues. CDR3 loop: CASSIGKGINEQFF. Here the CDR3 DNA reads TGTGCCAGTAGTATAGGGAAGGGGATAAATGAGCAGTTCTTC. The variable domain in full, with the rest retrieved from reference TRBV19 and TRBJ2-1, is DGGITQSPKYLFRKEGQNVTLSCEQNLNHDAMYWYRQDPGQGLRLIYYSQIVNDFQKGDIAEGYSVSREKKESFPLTVTSAQKNPTAFYLCASSIGKGINEQFFGPGTRLTVL.

This chain's CDR3 is CAWSYEGVEQYF. The CDR3 bases are TGTGCCTGGAGTTATGAAGGGGTCGAGCAGTACTTC. This sequence joins TRBV30 and TRBJ2-7, with a tentative D call TRBD1 (5 bases). The ends were cut back, 2 bases at V and 6 bases at J, with 11 bases in the middle. The CDR3 totals 12 residues. Germline CDR1 and CDR2: GTSNPN and SVGIG (reference sequence).

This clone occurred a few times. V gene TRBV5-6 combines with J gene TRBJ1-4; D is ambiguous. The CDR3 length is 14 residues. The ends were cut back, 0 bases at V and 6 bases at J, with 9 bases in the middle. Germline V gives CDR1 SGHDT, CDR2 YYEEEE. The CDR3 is CASSLVSQDEKLFF. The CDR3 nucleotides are TGTGCCAGCAGCTTGGTTTCCCAGGATGAAAAACTGTTTTTT.

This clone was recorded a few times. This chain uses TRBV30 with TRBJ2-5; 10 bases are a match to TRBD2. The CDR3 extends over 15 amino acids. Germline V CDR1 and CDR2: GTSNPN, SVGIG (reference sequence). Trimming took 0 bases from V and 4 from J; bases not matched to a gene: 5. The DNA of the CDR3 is TGTGCCTGGAGTGTAGGCCTAGCGGGGGTAGAGACCCAGTACTTC. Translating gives CAWSVGLAGVETQYF.

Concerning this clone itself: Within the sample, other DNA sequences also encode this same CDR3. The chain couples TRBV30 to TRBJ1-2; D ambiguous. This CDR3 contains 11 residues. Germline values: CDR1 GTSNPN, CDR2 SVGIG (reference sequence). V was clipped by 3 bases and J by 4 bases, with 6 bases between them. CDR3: CAWSTSYGYTF. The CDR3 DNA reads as TGTGCCTGGAGCACGAGCTATGGCTACACCTTC.

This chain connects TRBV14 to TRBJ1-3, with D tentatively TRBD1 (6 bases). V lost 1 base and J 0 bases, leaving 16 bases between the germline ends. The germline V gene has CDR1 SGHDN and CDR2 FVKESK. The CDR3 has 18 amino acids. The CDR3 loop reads CASSQGSGHPFSGNTIYF. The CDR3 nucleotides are TGTGCCAGCAGCCAAGGTTCGGGACACCCATTCTCTGGAAACACCATATATTTT. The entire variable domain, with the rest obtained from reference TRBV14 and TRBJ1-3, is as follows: EAGVTQFPSHSVIEKGQTVTLRCDPISGHDNLYWYRRVMGKEIKFLLHFVKESKQDESGMPNNRFLAERTGGTYSTLKVQPAELEDSGVYFCASSQGSGHPFSGNTIYFGEGSWLTVV.

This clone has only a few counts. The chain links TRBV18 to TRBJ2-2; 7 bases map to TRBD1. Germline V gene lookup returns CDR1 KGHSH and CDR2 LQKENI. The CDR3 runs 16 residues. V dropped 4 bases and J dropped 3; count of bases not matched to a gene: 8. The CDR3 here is CASSLNRGTDTGELFF. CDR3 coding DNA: TGTGCCAGCTCACTTAACAGGGGAACGGACACCGGGGAGCTGTTTTTT.

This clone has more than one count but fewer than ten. CDR3 sequence (DNA): TGTGCCAGCACAGAGGGGAGCCGGGAGCAGTTCTTC. Its protein product is CASTEGSREQFF. The chain carries TRBV28 and TRBJ2-1; D may correspond to TRBD1 or TRBD2 (5 bases each). V gave up 7 bases and J gave up 10 bases, with 14 bases separating them. The CDR3 extends over 12 amino acids. Germline V gives CDR1 MDHEN, CDR2 SYDVKM.

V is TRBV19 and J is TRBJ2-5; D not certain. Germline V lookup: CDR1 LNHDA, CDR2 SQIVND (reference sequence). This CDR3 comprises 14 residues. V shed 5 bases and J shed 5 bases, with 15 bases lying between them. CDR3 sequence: CASSPRTERETQYF. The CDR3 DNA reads TGTGCCAGTAGTCCGAGGACGGAGAGGGAGACCCAGTACTTC.

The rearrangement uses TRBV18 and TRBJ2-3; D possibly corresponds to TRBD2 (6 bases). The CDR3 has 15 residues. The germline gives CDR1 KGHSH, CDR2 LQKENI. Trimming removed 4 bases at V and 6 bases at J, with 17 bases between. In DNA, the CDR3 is TGTGCCAGCTCACATGGGACCGGCCGGGGGGATACGCAGTATTTT. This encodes CASSHGTGRGDTQYF.

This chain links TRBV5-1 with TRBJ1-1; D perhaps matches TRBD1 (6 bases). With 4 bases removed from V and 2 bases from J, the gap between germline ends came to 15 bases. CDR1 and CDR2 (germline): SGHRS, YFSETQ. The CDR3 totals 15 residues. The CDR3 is CASSPAGGRNTEAFF. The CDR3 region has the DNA TGCGCCAGCAGCCCGGCCGGGGGGCGTAACACTGAAGCTTTCTTT.

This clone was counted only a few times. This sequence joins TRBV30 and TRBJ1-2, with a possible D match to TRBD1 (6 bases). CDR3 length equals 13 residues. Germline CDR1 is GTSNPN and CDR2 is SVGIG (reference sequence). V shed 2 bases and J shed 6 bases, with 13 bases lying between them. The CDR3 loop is CAWSRAPGDGYTF. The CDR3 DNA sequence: TGTGCCTGGAGTAGGGCGCCAGGGGATGGCTACACCTTC.